Following are 5 T cell receptor beta chains from one sample sequenced in a study of T cell changes during pregnancy in multiple sclerosis. The method was immunoSEQ multiplex PCR; TCRdb's version includes in-frame clones alone and lacks a portion of them. This table holds more than 70,000 clones, approximately 92% found once. Sequenced here: peripheral blood, sampled before pregnancy. These receptors were collected from a female donor with multiple sclerosis, enrolled in a pregnancy study.

CDR3 loop: CASSRDRASETQYF. In DNA form, the CDR3 reads TGTGCCAGCAGTCGGGACAGGGCGAGTGAGACCCAGTACTTC. This chain joins TRBV7-2 and TRBJ2-5; 9 positions agree with TRBD1. Per germline, CDR1 SGHTA and CDR2 FQGNSA. The CDR3 covers 14 residues. The V segment lost 6 bases and the J segment 5 bases; nucleotides outside the gene matches: 7.

The chain has TRBV11-2 and TRBJ2-2; 8 nucleotides match TRBD2. With V trimmed by 6 bases and J by 5 bases, 8 bases remained unmatched. There are 15 residues in the CDR3. The germline gives CDR1 SGHAT, CDR2 FQNNGV. CDR3 sequence: CASSSSGSWTGELFF. DNA for the CDR3: TGTGCCAGCAGTTCAAGCGGGAGTTGGACCGGGGAGCTGTTTTTT. The full variable domain, rest sourced from reference TRBV11-2 and TRBJ2-2, is EAGVAQSPRYKIIEKRQSVAFWCNPISGHATLYWYQQILGQGPKLLIQFQNNGVVDDSQLPKDRFSAERLKGVDSTLKIQPAKLEDSAVYLCASSSSGSWTGELFFGEGSRLTVL.

The rearrangement links TRBV19 to TRBJ1-5, with D perhaps matching TRBD1 (6 bases). Trimming removed 7 bases from V and 4 bases from J, with 14 bases in between. Germline-derived CDR1 and CDR2 are LNHDA and SQIVND (reference sequence). This CDR3 region has 14 residues. CDR3: CASNGGGPNQPQHF. The CDR3 nucleotides read TGTGCCAGTAACGGGGGGGGGCCGAATCAGCCCCAGCATTTT.

This clone was observed a few times. This chain joins TRBV10-3 and TRBJ2-7; the D gene is possibly TRBD1 (5 bases). The CDR3 sequence is 15 residues long. Trimming took 3 bases from V and 2 from J, leaving 14 bases between them. The V gene's germline CDR1 is ENHRY and CDR2 SYGVKD. The CDR3 spells CAISEPTVYTYEQYF. The CDR3 region has the DNA TGTGCCATCAGTGAACCGACAGTGTATACCTACGAGCAGTACTTC.

In its sample, this clone was seen once. The rearrangement links TRBV11-3 to TRBJ2-1; 8 nucleotides match TRBD2. The V and J ends lost 0 bases and 8 bases, in that order; junction bases with no gene match: 12. Germline V gives CDR1 SGHNT, CDR2 YENEEA. CDR3 length equals 17 residues. The CDR3 is CASSLEISGAKRDEQFF. The CDR3 DNA follows: TGTGCCAGCAGCTTAGAGATTAGCGGGGCCAAGCGGGATGAGCAGTTCTTC.